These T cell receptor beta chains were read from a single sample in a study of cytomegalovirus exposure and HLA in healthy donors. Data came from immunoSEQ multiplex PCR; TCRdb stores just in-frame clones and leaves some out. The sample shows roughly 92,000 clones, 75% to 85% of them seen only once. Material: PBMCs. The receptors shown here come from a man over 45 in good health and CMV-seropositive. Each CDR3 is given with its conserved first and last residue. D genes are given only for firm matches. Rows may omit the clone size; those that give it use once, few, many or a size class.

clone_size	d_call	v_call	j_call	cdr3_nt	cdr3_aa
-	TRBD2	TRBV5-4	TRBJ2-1	TGTGCCAGCAGCTGGGGACTAGCGGGAGAAACTGTGGGCAATGAGCAGTTCTTC	CASSWGLAGETVGNEQFF
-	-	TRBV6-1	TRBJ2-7	TGTGCCAGCACCCAGCGGGTAACCTACGAGCAGTACTTC	CASTQRVTYEQYF
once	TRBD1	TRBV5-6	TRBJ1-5	TGTGCCAGCAGCTTGGGTGGGACAGGGGCACACCAGCCCCAGCATTTT	CASSLGGTGAHQPQHF
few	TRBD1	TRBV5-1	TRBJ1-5	TGCGCCAGCAGCACGGGACAGGAGAATCAGCCCCAGCATTTT	CASSTGQENQPQHF
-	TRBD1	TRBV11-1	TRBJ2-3	TGTGCCAGCAGCTCGGACAGGGAAAGCACAGATACGCAGTATTTT	CASSSDRESTDTQYF
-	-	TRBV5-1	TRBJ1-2	TGCGCCAGCAGCTTGGAAGACAGGAGGCATGGCTACACCTTC	CASSLEDRRHGYTF
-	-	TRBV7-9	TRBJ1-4	TGTGCCAGCAGCTTCCCCAGGATTAATGAAAAACTGTTTTTT	CASSFPRINEKLFF
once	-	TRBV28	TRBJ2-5	TGTGCCATCCAACTCCGGACAAAAGAGACCCAGTACTTC	CAIQLRTKETQYF
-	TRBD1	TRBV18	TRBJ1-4	TGTGCCAGCTCACCAGCACCCCCCGGGACAGGGAGTAGGTCGAATGAAAAACTGTTTTTT	CASSPAPPGTGSRSNEKLFF
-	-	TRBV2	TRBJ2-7	TGTGCCAGCAGTGAACAGGTTGGCGAGCAGTACTTC	CASSEQVGEQYF
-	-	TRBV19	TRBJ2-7	TGTGCCAGTTCGGCGGGGATCAGCTACGAGCAGTACTTC	CASSAGISYEQYF
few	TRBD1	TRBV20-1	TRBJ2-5	TGCAGTGCCGGACCCGACAGGGCCCAGTACTTC	CSAGPDRAQYF
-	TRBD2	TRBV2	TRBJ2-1	TGTGCCAGCAGGAGACTAGCGGGAGGGGATGAGCAGTTCTTC	CASRRLAGGDEQFF
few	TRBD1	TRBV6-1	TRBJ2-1	TGTGCCAGCAGTGATCGGAGGGGAACAGGGGGCGCCTACAATGAGCAGTTCTTC	CASSDRRGTGGAYNEQFF
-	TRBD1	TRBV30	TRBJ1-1	TGTGCCTGCGACAGGGGGCAAAAAGCTTTCTTT	CACDRGQKAFF
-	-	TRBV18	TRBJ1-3	TGTGCCAGCTCACCCCCCAACTCTGGAAACACCATATATTTT	CASSPPNSGNTIYF
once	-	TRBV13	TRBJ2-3	TGTGCCAGCAGCCGAGGGGGCGGGGCCGCCGATACGCAGTATTTT	CASSRGGGAADTQYF
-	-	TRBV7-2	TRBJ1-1	TGTGCCAGCAGCTTACGGACAGATATTGAAGCTTTCTTT	CASSLRTDIEAFF
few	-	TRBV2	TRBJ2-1	TGTGCCAGCAGGGCGACTAGAGCATACAATGAGCAGTTCTTC	CASRATRAYNEQFF
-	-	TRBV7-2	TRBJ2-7	TGTGCCAGCAGCCAGCGGAGCTCCTACGAGCAGTACTTC	CASSQRSSYEQYF
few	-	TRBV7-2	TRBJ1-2	TGTGCCAGCAGCTTAGTAGGAGGTTGGACCGCAGAAAACTATGGCTACACCTTC	CASSLVGGWTAENYGYTF
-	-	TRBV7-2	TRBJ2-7	TGTGCCAGCCGCTCCCCACGACTCGACCCTATAGGCGAGCAGTACTTC	CASRSPRLDPIGEQYF
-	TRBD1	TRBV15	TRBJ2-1	TGTGCCACCAGCAGAGTCCGGACAGGGGGCGCCGACGATGAGCAGTTCTTC	CATSRVRTGGADDEQFF
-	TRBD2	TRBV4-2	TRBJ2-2	TGTGCCAGCAGCGCACGGACTAGCGGGGGCGAAAACTCCGGGGAGCTGTTTTTT	CASSARTSGGENSGELFF
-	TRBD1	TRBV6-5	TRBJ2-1	TGTGCCAGCAGTTTAGATGACAGGGCATCCTACAATGAGCAGTTCTTC	CASSLDDRASYNEQFF
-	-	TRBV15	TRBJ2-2	TGTGCCACCAGCGGGTCGGGTGTAACCGGGGAGCTGTTTTTT	CATSGSGVTGELFF
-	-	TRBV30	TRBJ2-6	TGTGCCTGGAGTGTCCTACCAGGGTCTGGGGCCAACGGCCTGACTTTC	CAWSVLPGSGANGLTF
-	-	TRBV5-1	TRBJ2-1	TGCGCCAGCAGCTTGGCGATTCACTCCAACAATGAGCAGTTCTTC	CASSLAIHSNNEQFF
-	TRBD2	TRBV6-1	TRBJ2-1	TGTGCCAGCAGTGAGGAGACTAGCGGGAGGCTCTACAATGAGCAGTTCTTC	CASSEETSGRLYNEQFF
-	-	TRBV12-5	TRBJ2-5	TGTGCTAGTGGTTTCCAGACAGGACCCCAAGAGACCCAGTACTTC	CASGFQTGPQETQYF
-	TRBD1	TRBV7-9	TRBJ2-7	TGTGCCAGCAGCTCCGAACGGGACAGGAACCTTCACTACGAGCAGTACTTC	CASSSERDRNLHYEQYF
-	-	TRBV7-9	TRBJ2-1	TGTTCCAGCAGCTTCGGGAGCGGGACAACCTACAATGAGCAGTTCTTC	CSSSFGSGTTYNEQFF
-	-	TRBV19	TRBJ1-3	TGTGCCAGTAGTATGGGAGGGCACTTCTCTGGAAACACCATATATTTT	CASSMGGHFSGNTIYF
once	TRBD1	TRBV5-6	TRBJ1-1	TGTGCCAGCAGCTTAGACAGGGAGGACACTGAAGCTTTCTTT	CASSLDREDTEAFF
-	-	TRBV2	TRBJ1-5	TGTGCCAGTAGAAGGGCCCTCGGGGGCAATCAGCCCCAGCATTTT	CASRRALGGNQPQHF
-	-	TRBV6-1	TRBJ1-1	TGTGCCAGCGTCCGAGGGACTGAAGCTTTCTTT	CASVRGTEAFF
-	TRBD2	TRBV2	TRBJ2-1	TGTGCCAGCAGTGAAGGACTAGCGGAAAATGAGCAGTTCTTC	CASSEGLAENEQFF
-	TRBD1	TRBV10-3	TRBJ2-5	TGTGCCATCAGTGACCCCGGGACAGCGTACCAAGAGACCCAGTACTTC	CAISDPGTAYQETQYF
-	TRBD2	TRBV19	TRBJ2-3	TGTGCCAGTAGTACGAGAAGAGCGGCGGGGGCAGATACGCAGTATTTT	CASSTRRAAGADTQYF
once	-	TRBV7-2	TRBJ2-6	TGTGCCAGCACCCGCCCGGGTTTTTCCGGGGCCAACGTCCTGACTTTC	CASTRPGFSGANVLTF
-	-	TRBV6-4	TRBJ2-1	TGTGCCAGCAGTGACCATAGCTCCTCCAATGAGCAGTTCTTC	CASSDHSSSNEQFF
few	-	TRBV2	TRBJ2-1	TGTGCCAGCAGTGAAGCGCTAGCCCTCAATGAGCAGTTCTTC	CASSEALALNEQFF
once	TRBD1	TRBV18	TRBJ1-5	TGTGCCAGCTCAGGGACAGTAGCTGGATCCGCGCCCCAGCATTTT	CASSGTVAGSAPQHF
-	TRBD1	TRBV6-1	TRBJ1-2	TGTGCCAGCAGTGATCGGACAGGAGCGACTTATGGCTACACCTTC	CASSDRTGATYGYTF
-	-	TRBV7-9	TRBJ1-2	TGTTCCAGCAGCCCCTCAGTGAACTATGGCTACACCTTC	CSSSPSVNYGYTF
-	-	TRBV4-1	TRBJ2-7	TGCGCCAGCAGCCAGTTCGGGAGTGAAACCTACGAGCAGTACTTC	CASSQFGSETYEQYF
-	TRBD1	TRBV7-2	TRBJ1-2	TGTGCCAGCAGCGCTTACAGGGGGCAAGGCTATGGCTACACCTTC	CASSAYRGQGYGYTF
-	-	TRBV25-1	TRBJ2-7	TGTGCCAGCAGTGAATGGGGGGCGGGAGAGGGGGAGCAGTACTTC	CASSEWGAGEGEQYF
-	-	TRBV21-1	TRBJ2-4	TGTGCCAGCAGCAAAGAAAGTTCCGCGGAAGCCAAAAACATTCAGTACTTC	CASSKESSAEAKNIQYF
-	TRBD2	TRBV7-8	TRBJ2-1	TGTGCCAGCAGCTTAGAAGGGCTAGCGGGTGCCTACAATGAGCAGTTCTTC	CASSLEGLAGAYNEQFF
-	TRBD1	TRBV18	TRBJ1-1	TGTGCCAGCTCACCACCGACAGGGGCGAACACTGAAGCTTTCTTT	CASSPPTGANTEAFF
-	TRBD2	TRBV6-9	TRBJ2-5	TGTGCCAGCAGTTACCCGGGGGGGGAGACCCAGTACTTC	CASSYPGGETQYF
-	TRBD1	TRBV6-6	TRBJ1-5	TGTGCCAGCAGCCAGGGACAGGACGGTAGCAATCAGCCCCAGCATTTT	CASSQGQDGSNQPQHF
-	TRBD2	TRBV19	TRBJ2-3	TGTGCCAGTAGTATTCGACTAGCGGGAGGTCGGGTCACAGATACGCAGTATTTT	CASSIRLAGGRVTDTQYF
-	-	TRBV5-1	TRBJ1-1	TGCGCCAGCAGCGTGGTCGGGGCTGAAGCTTTCTTT	CASSVVGAEAFF
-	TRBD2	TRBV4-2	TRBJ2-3	TGTGCCAGCAGCCGGGGGGGAGGCGGGTTCGGAGATACGCAGTATTTT	CASSRGGGGFGDTQYF